The sequence of this T cell receptor (beta chain) was determined in a study of OX40 agonist ivuxolimab in advanced cancers. Study-level background: Every 2 weeks, ivuxolimab was infused into the patients intravenously at between 0.01 and 10 mg/kg.

A word on this clone: As yet, its antigen is unknown.

Sequencing used immunoSEQ multiplex PCR; TCRdb keeps in-frame clones, though not all of them. The data hold 65,000 to 70,000 clones, with about nine tenths observed a single time. CDR1 and CDR2 from the germline V gene are LNHNV and YYDKDF (reference sequence). CDR3 size: 16 residues. V dropped 0 bases and J dropped 4 bases, with 14 bases sitting between them. The study, taken as a whole, reports: At doses 0.1 to 3.0 mg/kg, CD4+ and CD8+ clones expanded. The expanded peripheral T cells' antigen specificity was not determined. The mean number of expanded clones was higher in CD8+ T cells than in CD4+.

This chain connects TRBV15 to TRBJ2-3; D possibly corresponds to TRBD1 (5 bases). The sample in question was CD4+ or CD8+ T cells sorted from blood, obtained in a trial of the OX40 agonist ivuxolimab. The sequence came from an adult with an advanced solid tumor such as melanoma, head and neck, liver or kidney cancer. The CDR3 loop reads CATSRDLGAGADTQYF. CDR3 DNA sequence: TGTGCCACCAGCAGAGATCTAGGGGCTGGAGCAGATACGCAGTATTTT. Full variable domain (outside the CDR3, taken from reference TRBV15 and TRBJ2-3): DAMVIQNPRYQVTQFGKPVTLSCSQTLNHNVMYWYQQKSSQAPKLLFHYYDKDFNNEADTPDNFQSRRPNTSFCFLDIRSPGLGDTAMYLCATSRDLGAGADTQYFGPGTRLTVL.